One sample yielded the 11 T cell receptor beta chains listed below, sequenced in a study of CD8 T cells in Susac syndrome. With random hexamers, roughly 0.45 to 1 ug RNA was reverse transcribed. TCRdb reprocessed the immunoSEQ multiplex PCR reads with MiXCR, giving one entry per CDR3 protein. The table lists more than 150,000 distinct CDR3 sequences, roughly 95% of them singletons. Sequenced material: CD4+ T cells from PBMCs. These receptors all stem from a human donor with Susac syndrome.

The V and J genes are TRBV20-1 and TRBJ2-3; 9 nucleotides line up with TRBD1. The V and J ends lost 7 bases and 2 bases, in that order; junction bases with no gene match: 10. Germline loops: CDR1 DFQATT, CDR2 SNEGSKA (reference sequence). The CDR3 is 15 amino acids. CDR3 in amino acids: CSETGGTLNTDTQYF. CDR3 nucleotide sequence: TGCAGTGAAACAGGGGGCACATTGAACACAGATACGCAGTATTTT.

The V call is TRBV27, the J call TRBJ2-7; weak D call: TRBD2 (6 bases). V was pared by 6 bases and J by 5 bases, with 17 bases between. Germline CDR1 reads MNHEY; CDR2 reads SMNVEV (reference sequence). This CDR3 is 14 amino acids long. The CDR3 region is CASSPIGRGHEQYV. In nucleotides, the CDR3 is TGTGCCAGCAGCCCTATTGGGCGGGGTCACGAGCAGTACGTC.

The chain combines TRBV7-2 with TRBJ2-3, with no clear D. The CDR3 consists of 15 residues. V was clipped by 6 bases and J by 1 base, with 14 bases between them. Per the germline V gene, CDR1 is SGHTA and CDR2 is FQGNSA. CDR3 sequence reads: CASSYQSSGTDTQYF. The CDR3 nucleotides read TGTGCCAGCAGTTACCAGTCTTCTGGCACAGATACGCAGTATTTT.

CDR3 coding DNA: TGTGCCAGCAGCTTGGTTCCTAGCGGCTCTGGGGCCAACGTCCTGACTTTC. Amino acids: CASSLVPSGSGANVLTF. V is TRBV5-4 and J is TRBJ2-6, with TRBD2 identical over 7 bases. V shed 0 bases, J shed 0 bases, and the junction held 3 bases outside the gene matches. This CDR3 is built from 17 residues. The germline V gene encodes CDR1 SGHNT and CDR2 YYREEE (reference sequence).

The rearrangement joins TRBV30 to TRBJ1-5; D remains ambiguous. The CDR3 totals 12 residues. Trimming took 3 bases from V and 4 from J, leaving 7 bases between them. Germline CDR1 GTSNPN, CDR2 SVGIG (reference sequence). The DNA of the CDR3 is TGTGCCTGGAGCAGCGGGAATCAGCCCCAGCATTTT. This codes for CAWSSGNQPQHF.

J is TRBJ2-2 and V is TRBV9, with D tentatively TRBD2 (5 bases). This CDR3 comprises 14 residues. Deletions cut 3 bases from V and 7 bases from J, with 13 bases between. Looked up from germline, CDR1 is SGDLS and CDR2 is YYNGEE. CDR3 in DNA: TGTGCCAGCAGCGCCCCCCCCGAGGGCGGGGAGCTGTTTTTT. Translated: CASSAPPEGGELFF.

This sequence joins TRBV29-1 and TRBJ2-2; 7 bases are a match to TRBD1. V was pared by 8 bases and J by 1 base, with 4 bases of the junction left unmatched. The CDR3 runs to 13 residues. Germline assignment: CDR1 SQVTM and CDR2 ANQGSEA. The CDR3 nucleotides read TGCAGCTCTTCAGGGGGGAACACCGGGGAGCTGTTTTTT. Translation gives CSSSGGNTGELFF.

This chain joins TRBV28 and TRBJ2-7; no firm D call. CDR1 and CDR2 (germline): MDHEN, SYDVKM. Trimming took 1 base from V and 3 from J, leaving 1 base between them. The CDR3 totals 11 residues. CDR3 in amino acids: CASSLYYEQYF. CDR3 nucleotides: TGTGCCAGCAGTTTATACTACGAGCAGTACTTC.

This chain connects TRBV29-1 to TRBJ1-2, with 9 positions matching TRBD1. CDR1 and CDR2 (germline): SQVTM, ANQGSEA. This CDR3 has 14 amino acids. J lost 5 bases, V lost 3 bases, and 7 bases had no gene match. The CDR3 here is CSVDWTGVGYGYTF. CDR3 DNA: TGCAGCGTTGATTGGACAGGGGTGGGATATGGCTACACCTTC.

CDR3 sequence: CASSLEGRLQETQYF. The CDR3 coding sequence is TGTGCCAGCAGTCTTGAAGGACGTCTGCAAGAGACCCAGTACTTC. V usage is TRBV7-2 and J usage is TRBJ2-5; no clear D. CDR3 size: 15 residues. Looked up from germline, CDR1 is SGHTA and CDR2 is FQGNSA. Trimming removed 6 bases at V and 2 bases at J, with 16 bases between.

The chain is built from TRBV7-2 and TRBJ2-5; a weak D match, TRBD1 (6 bases). Germline V CDR1 and CDR2: SGHTA, FQGNSA. The CDR3 spans 15 residues. The V and J ends lost 5 bases and 2 bases respectively, with 15 bases between them. CDR3 sequence (DNA): TGTGCCAGCAGCCCCAGGGGAAGTACGCAAGAGACCCAGTACTTC. Translation: CASSPRGSTQETQYF.